A single sample is the source of the 11 T cell receptor beta chains below, sequenced in a study of CD8+ T cells in alopecia areata. The sequencing template was cDNA reverse transcribed from extracted RNA. Assay: immunoSEQ multiplex PCR; the TCRdb copy retains only in-frame clones and omits some. The table has a few hundred thousand clones, less than 80% seen once; the top ten hold about 1.3%. Sample: CD4+ T cells sorted from blood, taken at week 0. The receptors derive from a human donor with alopecia areata.

This clone was counted only a few times. The chain employs TRBV4-1 and TRBJ2-2, with D unresolved. The CDR3 covers 12 residues. The germline V and J ends were trimmed by 1 base and 4 bases, with 1 base remaining between them. Germline assignment: CDR1 MGHRA and CDR2 YSYEKL. CDR3 region: CASSQATGELFF. The CDR3 coding sequence is TGCGCCAGCAGCCAAGCCACCGGGGAGCTGTTTTTT.

The V gene is TRBV19, the J gene TRBJ2-6; D remains ambiguous. CDR3 size: 14 residues. Trimming took off 5 bases at V and 0 bases at J, with 5 bases between the two ends. In germline, CDR1 is LNHDA, CDR2 SQIVND (reference sequence). For the CDR3, the DNA is TGTGCCAGTAGTTTGGGCTCTGGGGCCAACGTCCTGACTTTC. Protein: CASSLGSGANVLTF.

The chain links TRBV19 to TRBJ2-7, with TRBD2 identical over 7 bases. Germline CDR1 and CDR2: LNHDA and SQIVND (reference sequence). J lost 2 bases, V lost 4 bases, and 8 bases had no gene match. CDR3 length: 15 amino acids. In nucleotides, the CDR3 is TGTGCCAGTAGTACCTATTCTAGCGGAACCTACGAGCAGTACTTC. It translates to CASSTYSSGTYEQYF.

This chain joins TRBV9 and TRBJ1-2; 8 bases are a match to TRBD1. Germline loops: CDR1 SGDLS, CDR2 YYNGEE. J lost 8 bases, V lost 0 bases, and 12 bases had no gene match. The CDR3 has 16 residues. CDR3 in DNA: TGTGCCAGCAGCGTAGCCGACAGGGGCCGGCAGGGGGGCTACACCTTC. Its protein product is CASSVADRGRQGGYTF.

This chain uses TRBV2 with TRBJ2-1; possible D gene TRBD1, 6 bases. Germline CDR1 and CDR2: SNHLY and FYNNEI. The CDR3 length is 14 residues. V lost 5 bases to trimming and J lost 3 bases, with 11 bases between them. DNA of the CDR3: TGTGCCAGCAGTTTAGACAGGTTCTACAATGAGCAGTTCTTC. Translated: CASSLDRFYNEQFF.

This clone has just one count. The same CDR3 also results from other DNA sequences found in this sample. The chain joins TRBV7-3 to TRBJ1-1; D is undetermined. V was pared by 2 bases and J by 4 bases, with 8 bases between. The CDR3 sequence is 13 residues long. The germline gives CDR1 SGHTA, CDR2 FQGTGA. CDR3 DNA sequence: TGTGCCAGCAGCTTACGAAGAGGCACTGAAGCTTTCTTT. It translates to CASSLRRGTEAFF.

The chain is built from TRBV30 and TRBJ1-6; TRBD1 is a possible D gene (5 bases). V lost 0 bases, J lost 9 bases, and 12 bases lay in between. Germline-derived CDR1 and CDR2 are GTSNPN and SVGIG (reference sequence). The CDR3 is made up of 14 amino acids. The CDR3 DNA reads as TGTGCCTGGAGTGTTTCAGGGTTGTCTTCACCCCTCCACTTT. Protein sequence: CAWSVSGLSSPLHF.

V and J are TRBV7-2 and TRBJ1-2; 8 bases agree with TRBD1. The V gene's germline CDR1 is SGHTA and CDR2 FQGNSA. V lost 6 bases to trimming and J lost 11 bases; unmatched junction nucleotides: 11. This CDR3 contains 13 residues. CDR3 nucleotides: TGTGCCAGCAGTCCTGGACAGGGAGGGGGATACACCTTC. Encoded protein: CASSPGQGGGYTF.

The chain employs TRBV6-1 and TRBJ2-7; 8 bases align to TRBD2. CDR1 is MNHNS, CDR2 SASEGT, per germline. V trimming: 3 bases; J trimming: 3 bases; junction bases outside the gene matches: 4. The CDR3 consists of 14 residues. CDR3 in amino acids: CASSDSGGRYEQYF. CDR3 DNA sequence: TGTGCCAGCAGTGACAGCGGGGGCCGCTACGAGCAGTACTTC.

V is TRBV15 and J is TRBJ1-2; D uncertain. Between the trimmed V and J ends, which lost 0 bases and 8 bases, there was a span of 10 bases. Germline V lookup: CDR1 LNHNV, CDR2 YYDKDF (reference sequence). The length of the CDR3 is 13 residues. The CDR3 DNA follows: TGTGCCACCAGCAGAGACCCGGCGGGGGGCTACACCTTC. Translated: CATSRDPAGGYTF.

This clone showed up just a few times. The rearrangement links TRBV7-2 to TRBJ1-2; the D is unclear. Trimming pared 2 bases from V and 7 bases from J, leaving 11 bases between. Germline V CDR1 and CDR2: SGHTA, FQGNSA. The CDR3 has 13 residues. CDR3 nucleotide sequence: TGTGCCAGCAGCTTATTAACCTCGGGTGGCTACACCTTC. Its translation: CASSLLTSGGYTF.